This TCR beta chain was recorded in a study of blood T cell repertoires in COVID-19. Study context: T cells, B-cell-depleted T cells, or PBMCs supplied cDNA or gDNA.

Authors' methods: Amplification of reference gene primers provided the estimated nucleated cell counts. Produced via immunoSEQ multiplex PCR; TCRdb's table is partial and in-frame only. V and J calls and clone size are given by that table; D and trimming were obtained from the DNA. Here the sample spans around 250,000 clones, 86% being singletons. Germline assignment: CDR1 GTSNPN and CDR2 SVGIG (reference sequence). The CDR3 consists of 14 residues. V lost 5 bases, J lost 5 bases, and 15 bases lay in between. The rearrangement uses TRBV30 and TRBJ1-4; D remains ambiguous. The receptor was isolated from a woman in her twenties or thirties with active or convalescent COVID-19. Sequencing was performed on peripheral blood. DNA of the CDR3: TGTGCCTGGGATAAAGCGGGATTCAATGAAAAACTGTTTTTT. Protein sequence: CAWDKAGFNEKLFF.